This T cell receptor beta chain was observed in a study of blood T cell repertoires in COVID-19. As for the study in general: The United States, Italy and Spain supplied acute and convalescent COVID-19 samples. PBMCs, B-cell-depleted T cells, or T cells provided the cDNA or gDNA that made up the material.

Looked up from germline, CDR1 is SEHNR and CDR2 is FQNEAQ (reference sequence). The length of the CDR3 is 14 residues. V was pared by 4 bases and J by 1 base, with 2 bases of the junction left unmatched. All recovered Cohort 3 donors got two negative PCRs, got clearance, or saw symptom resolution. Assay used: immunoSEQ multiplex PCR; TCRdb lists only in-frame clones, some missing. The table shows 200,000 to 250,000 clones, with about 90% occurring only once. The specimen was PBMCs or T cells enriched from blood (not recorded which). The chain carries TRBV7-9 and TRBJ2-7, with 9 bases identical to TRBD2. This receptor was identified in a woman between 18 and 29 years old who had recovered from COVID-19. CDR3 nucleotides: TGTGCCAGCAGCTCGAGCGGGAGGTCCTACGAGCAGTACTTC. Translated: CASSSSGRSYEQYF.